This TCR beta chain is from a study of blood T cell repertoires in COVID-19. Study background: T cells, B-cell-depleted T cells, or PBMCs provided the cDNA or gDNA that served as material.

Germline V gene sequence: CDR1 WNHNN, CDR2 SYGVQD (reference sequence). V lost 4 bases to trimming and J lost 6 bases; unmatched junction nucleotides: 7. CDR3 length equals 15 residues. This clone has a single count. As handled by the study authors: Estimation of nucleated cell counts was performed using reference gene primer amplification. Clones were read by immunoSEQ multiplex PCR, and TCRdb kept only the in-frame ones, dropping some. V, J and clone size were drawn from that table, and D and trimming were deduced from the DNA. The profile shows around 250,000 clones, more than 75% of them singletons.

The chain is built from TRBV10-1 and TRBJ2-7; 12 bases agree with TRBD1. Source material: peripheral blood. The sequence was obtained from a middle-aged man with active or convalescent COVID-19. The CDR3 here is CASSGGQGAPVEQYF. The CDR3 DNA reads TGCGCCAGCAGTGGGGGACAGGGGGCCCCTGTCGAGCAGTACTTC.